This TCR beta chain originates from a study of tumor and adjacent non-tumor tissue in lung cancer. General study results and limits: TCR diversity was significantly greater in tumor than normal lung tissue. Higher tumor TCR diversity was associated with shorter survival.

No cell sorting was done before RNA was extracted from the tissue. This clonotype was seen many times. What it binds is not known. This CDR3 has 17 amino acids. Trimming took 4 bases from V and 3 from J, leaving 18 bases between them. Per the germline V gene, CDR1 is MDHEN and CDR2 is SYDVKM. The library came from three nested PCR rounds adapted from ARM-PCR protocols. MiXCR was run by TCRdb on the multiplex PCR reads, yielding one entry per CDR3 protein. The repertoire has 60,000 to 85,000 distinct CDR3 sequences, about three quarters of them found once; the top ten carry about 12%. The chain combines TRBV28 with TRBJ2-2, with D possibly being TRBD1 (6 bases). The clonotype was recovered from a woman aged 45-59 years with non-small cell lung cancer. Material for sequencing was lung tumor tissue. The CDR3: CASSSNREHRYTGELFF. Written as DNA, the CDR3 is TGTGCCAGCAGTTCCAACAGGGAGCACCGATACACCGGGGAGCTGTTTTTT.